This T cell receptor beta chain is drawn from a study of blood T cell repertoires in COVID-19. At the level of the study: In each case, the material was cDNA or gDNA derived from T cells, B-cell-depleted T cells, or PBMCs.

Measured with immunoSEQ multiplex PCR; TCRdb has only the in-frame clones, and not every one. The sample includes about 200,000 clones, roughly 88% of them seen just once. V was pared by 1 base and J by 1 base, with 11 bases between. CDR3 length: 17 amino acids. Per the germline V gene, CDR1 is MNHEY and CDR2 is SMNVEV (reference sequence). The sequenced material came from peripheral blood. V usage is TRBV27 and J usage is TRBJ2-6; no firm D call. This sequence was found in a man aged 35-49 years with acute or convalescent COVID-19. The DNA for the CDR3 is TGTGCCAGCAGTTTATATTCTGCCGGGTCTGGGGCCAACGTCCTGACTTTC. Its translation is CASSLYSAGSGANVLTF.